Shown below are 8 T cell receptor beta chains from a single sample sequenced in a study of cytomegalovirus exposure and HLA in healthy donors. Vbeta (60) and Jbeta (13) primers were used in the PCR. The method was immunoSEQ multiplex PCR; TCRdb's version includes in-frame clones alone and lacks a portion of them. This sample yields about 110,000 clones, of which over 80% are seen a single time; over 0.2% belongs to the top ten. Material: PBMCs. The receptor source for this set is a man over 45 in good health and CMV-seronegative.

The rearrangement joins TRBV7-8 to TRBJ2-6; unclear D gene. The V gene's germline CDR1 is SGHVS and CDR2 FQNEAQ. The CDR3 has 14 amino acids. CDR3: CALSGRPGANVLTF. For the CDR3, the DNA is TGTGCTCTCAGTGGGCGCCCCGGGGCCAACGTCCTGACTTTC.

The chain employs TRBV4-1 and TRBJ2-1; TRBD2 aligns across 12 bases. The CDR3 contains 19 residues. The V and J ends lost 0 bases and 5 bases, in that order; junction bases with no gene match: 11. Germline CDR1 MGHRA, CDR2 YSYEKL. DNA for the CDR3: TGCGCCAGCAGCCAAGAACGGCTAGCGGGAGGGCCGACCAACAATGAGCAGTTCTTC. Its protein product is CASSQERLAGGPTNNEQFF.

CDR3 nucleotide sequence: TGTGCCAGCAGTTTATTAGGCCAGGGCGGCCAGCCCCAGCATTTT. It is translated as CASSLLGQGGQPQHF. This chain joins TRBV28 and TRBJ1-5, with TRBD1 as a possible D gene (5 bases). Deletions cut 1 base from V and 7 bases from J, with 14 bases between. CDR3 size: 15 residues. Germline V gene sequence: CDR1 MDHEN, CDR2 SYDVKM.

The V call is TRBV6-1, the J call TRBJ2-1; D may be TRBD2 (6 bases). CDR1 is MNHNS, CDR2 SASEGT, per germline. V lost 6 bases and J 9 bases, leaving 18 bases between the germline ends. This CDR3 has 14 amino acids. CDR3 sequence reads: CASRRDSGVSEQFF. The CDR3 coding sequence is TGTGCCAGCAGACGGGACTCGGGCGTGAGTGAGCAGTTCTTC.

The chain joins TRBV7-9 to TRBJ2-3; D perhaps matches TRBD2 (5 bases). CDR1 and CDR2 (germline): SEHNR, FQNEAQ (reference sequence). The V gene lost 6 bases and the J gene lost 0 bases, with 13 bases spanning the gap. The CDR3 spans 15 residues. The CDR3 DNA reads as TGTGCCAGCAGACGAGAACGGGGAAGCACAGATACGCAGTATTTT. The encoded protein is CASRRERGSTDTQYF.

The J gene is TRBJ2-7, the V gene TRBV5-1; the match to TRBD1 covers 7 bases. The CDR3 spans 14 residues. Germline V gene data show CDR1 as SGHRS and CDR2 as YFSETQ. The junction had 9 bases not matched to a gene; V was cut back by 4 bases and J by 5 bases. CDR3 DNA sequence: TGCGCCAGCAGCCGTGGGACAGCCTTTGACGAGCAGTACTTC. Translating gives CASSRGTAFDEQYF.

This clone was observed a single time. The chain is built from TRBV9 and TRBJ2-1; no clear D. Trimming took 4 bases from V and 6 from J, leaving 17 bases between them. From germline, CDR1 is SGDLS and CDR2 YYNGEE. The CDR3 totals 15 residues. CDR3 nucleotides: TGTGCCAGCAGCCCGCGCTTCTCAGGTGGCAATGAGCAGTTCTTC. Protein sequence: CASSPRFSGGNEQFF. The full variable domain, rest sourced from reference TRBV9 and TRBJ2-1, is DSGVTQTPKHLITATGQRVTLRCSPRSGDLSVYWYQQSLDQGLQFLIQYYNGEERAKGNILERFSAQQFPDLHSELNLSSLELGDSALYFCASSPRFSGGNEQFFGPGTRLTVL.

This clone came up once. This rearrangement joins TRBV4-1 to TRBJ1-2, with a weak D call TRBD1 (5 bases). Germline CDR1 is MGHRA and CDR2 is YSYEKL. This CDR3 is built from 14 residues. Trimming removed 1 base at V and 8 bases at J, with 14 bases between. The CDR3 DNA reads as TGCGCCAGCAGCCAAGTGAGGGACTCTTTGGGCTACACCTTC. This sequence encodes CASSQVRDSLGYTF.